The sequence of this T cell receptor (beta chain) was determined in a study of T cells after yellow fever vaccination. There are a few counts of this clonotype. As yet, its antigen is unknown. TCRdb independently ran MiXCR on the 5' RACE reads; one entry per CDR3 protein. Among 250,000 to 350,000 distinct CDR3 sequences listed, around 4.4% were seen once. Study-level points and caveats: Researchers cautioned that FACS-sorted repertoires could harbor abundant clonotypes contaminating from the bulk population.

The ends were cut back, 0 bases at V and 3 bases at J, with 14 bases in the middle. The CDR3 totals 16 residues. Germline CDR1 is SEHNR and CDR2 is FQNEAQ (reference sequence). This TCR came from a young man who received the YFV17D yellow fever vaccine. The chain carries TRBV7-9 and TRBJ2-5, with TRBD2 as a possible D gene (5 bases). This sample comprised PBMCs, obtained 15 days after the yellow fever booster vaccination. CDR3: CASSLASGNLKETQYF. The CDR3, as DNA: TGTGCCAGCAGCTTAGCTTCCGGGAACTTGAAAGAGACCCAGTACTTC.